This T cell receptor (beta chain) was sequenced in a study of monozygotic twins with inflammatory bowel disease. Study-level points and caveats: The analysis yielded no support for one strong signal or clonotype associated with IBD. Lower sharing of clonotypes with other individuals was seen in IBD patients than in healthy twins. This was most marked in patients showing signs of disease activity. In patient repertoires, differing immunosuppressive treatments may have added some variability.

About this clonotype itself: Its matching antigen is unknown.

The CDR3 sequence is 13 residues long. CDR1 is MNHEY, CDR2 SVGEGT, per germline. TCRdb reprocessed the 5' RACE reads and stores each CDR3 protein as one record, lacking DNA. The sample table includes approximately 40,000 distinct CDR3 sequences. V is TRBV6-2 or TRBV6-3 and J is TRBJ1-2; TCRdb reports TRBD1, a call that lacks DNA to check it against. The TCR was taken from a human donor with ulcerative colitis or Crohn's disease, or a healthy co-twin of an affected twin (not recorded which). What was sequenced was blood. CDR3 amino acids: CASIATGAEGYTF.